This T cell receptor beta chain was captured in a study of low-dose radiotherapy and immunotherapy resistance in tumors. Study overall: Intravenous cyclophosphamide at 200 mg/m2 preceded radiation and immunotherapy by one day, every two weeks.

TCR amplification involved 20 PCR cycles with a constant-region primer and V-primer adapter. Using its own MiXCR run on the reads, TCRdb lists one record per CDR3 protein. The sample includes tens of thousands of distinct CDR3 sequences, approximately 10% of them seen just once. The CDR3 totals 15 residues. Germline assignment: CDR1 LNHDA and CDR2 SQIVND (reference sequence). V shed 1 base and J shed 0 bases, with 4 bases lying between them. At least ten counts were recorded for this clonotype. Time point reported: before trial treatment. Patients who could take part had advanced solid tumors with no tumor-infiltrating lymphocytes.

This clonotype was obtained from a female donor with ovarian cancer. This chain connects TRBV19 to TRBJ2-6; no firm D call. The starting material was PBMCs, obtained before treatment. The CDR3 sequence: CASSIGLSGANVLTF. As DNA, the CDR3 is TGTGCCAGTAGTATAGGCCTCTCTGGGGCCAACGTCCTGACTTTC.